This TCR beta chain was sequenced in a study of cytomegalovirus exposure and HLA in healthy donors. It was with 60 Vbeta and 13 Jbeta primers that the PCR ran. Produced via immunoSEQ multiplex PCR; TCRdb's table is partial and in-frame only. The sample has a few hundred thousand clones, around 65% seen once. Germline assignment: CDR1 MGHRA and CDR2 YSYEKL. The CDR3 runs 17 residues. The junction had 8 bases not matched to a gene; V was cut back by 1 base and J by 4 bases. Study-wide points: Per a later analysis, HLA-associated TCR beta chains showed more clonal expansion than other, equally common TCR beta chains. For most TCR beta V segments, an earlier analysis put the productive rate at about 90% or about 30% of the time. Rare sequences made up most TCRs, while some public TCRs were found in many donors. A later analysis reportedly found fewer N-insertions in an Asian-associated ancestry cluster than the roughly 670-donor mean.

Points on this clone: As yet, its antigen is unknown.

This TCR was sampled from a female donor in good health and CMV-seronegative. Sample: PBMCs. The rearrangement uses TRBV4-1 and TRBJ2-1; 9 positions agree with TRBD2. The DNA for the CDR3 is TGCGCCAGCAGCCAAGGGGGGATGGCGGGAGGGTACAATGAGCAGTTCTTC. Translating gives CASSQGGMAGGYNEQFF.